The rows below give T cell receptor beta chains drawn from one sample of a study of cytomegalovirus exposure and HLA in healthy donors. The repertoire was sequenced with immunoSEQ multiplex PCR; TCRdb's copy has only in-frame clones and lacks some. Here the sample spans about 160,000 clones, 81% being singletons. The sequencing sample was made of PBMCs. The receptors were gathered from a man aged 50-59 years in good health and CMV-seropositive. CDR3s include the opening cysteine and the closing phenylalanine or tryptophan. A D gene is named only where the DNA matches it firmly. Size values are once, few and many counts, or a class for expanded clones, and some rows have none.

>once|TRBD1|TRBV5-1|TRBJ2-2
CASSWTKDPGQELNTGELFF
TGCGCCAGCAGCTGGACCAAAGACCCGGGACAGGAGCTGAACACCGGGGAGCTGTTTTTT
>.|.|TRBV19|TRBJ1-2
CASSIVADNYGYTF
TGTGCCAGTAGTATAGTGGCAGATAACTATGGCTACACCTTC
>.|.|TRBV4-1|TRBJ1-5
CASSQGGVQPQHF
TGCGCCAGCAGCCAAGGGGGAGTTCAGCCCCAGCATTTT
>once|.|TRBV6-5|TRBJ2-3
CASSYGGGGQADTQYF
TGTGCCAGCAGTTACGGAGGGGGGGGGCAAGCAGATACGCAGTATTTT
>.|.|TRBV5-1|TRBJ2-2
CASSRVGLSNTGELFF
TGCGCCAGCAGCCGGGTGGGGCTCTCGAACACCGGGGAGCTGTTTTTT
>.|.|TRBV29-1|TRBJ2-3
CSVGGSIVSPTDTQYF
TGCAGCGTTGGCGGTTCAATTGTATCCCCCACAGATACGCAGTATTTT
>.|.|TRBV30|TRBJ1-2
CAREEGGNYGYTF
TGTGCTCGAGAAGAAGGCGGAAACTATGGCTACACCTTC
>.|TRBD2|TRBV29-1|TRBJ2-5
CSVEDPVAGGAQETQYF
TGCAGCGTTGAAGATCCGGTAGCGGGAGGGGCTCAAGAGACCCAGTACTTC
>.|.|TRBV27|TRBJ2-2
CASKSVGELFF
TGTGCCAGCAAAAGCGTCGGGGAGCTGTTTTTT
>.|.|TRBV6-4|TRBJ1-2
CASSAMGGGNYGYTF
TGTGCCAGCAGTGCGATGGGGGGTGGAAACTATGGCTACACCTTC
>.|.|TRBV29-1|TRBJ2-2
CSVQGVRGRLNTGELFF
TGCAGCGTTCAAGGTGTTAGGGGCCGCCTAAACACCGGGGAGCTGTTTTTT
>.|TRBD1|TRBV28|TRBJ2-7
CASSPPGQGPSYEQYF
TGTGCCAGCTCTCCACCGGGACAGGGGCCGTCCTACGAGCAGTACTTC
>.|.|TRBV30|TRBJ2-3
CAWSVRGSTDTQYF
TGTGCCTGGAGTGTACGGGGTAGCACAGATACGCAGTATTTT
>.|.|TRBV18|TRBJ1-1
CASSPLSQGNTEAFF
TGTGCCAGCTCACCACTCTCCCAGGGGAACACTGAAGCTTTCTTT
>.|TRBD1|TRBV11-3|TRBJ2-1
CASSPRGPSYNEQFF
TGTGCCAGCAGTCCTAGGGGGCCTTCCTACAATGAGCAGTTCTTC
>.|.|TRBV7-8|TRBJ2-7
CASSLGGRSYEQYF
TGTGCCAGCAGCTTAGGTGGCCGATCCTACGAGCAGTACTTC
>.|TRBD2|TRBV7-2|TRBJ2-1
CASSGLGLAGGRGNEQFF
TGTGCCAGCAGCGGACTGGGACTAGCGGGAGGGCGGGGAAATGAGCAGTTCTTC
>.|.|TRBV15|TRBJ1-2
CATSTDNNYGYTF
TGTGCCACCAGCACAGACAATAACTATGGCTACACCTTC
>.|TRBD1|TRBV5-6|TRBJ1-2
CASRLQGDYGYTF
TGTGCCAGCAGGCTCCAGGGGGACTATGGCTACACCTTC
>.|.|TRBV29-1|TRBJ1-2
CSGGGHNYGYTF
TGCAGCGGGGGGGGGCATAACTATGGCTACACCTTC
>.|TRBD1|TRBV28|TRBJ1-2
CASSDRRQGGGYTF
TGTGCCAGCAGTGACCGCCGACAGGGTGGAGGCTACACCTTC
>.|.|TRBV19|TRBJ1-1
CASSIAVMNTEAFF
TGTGCCAGTAGTATAGCTGTAATGAACACTGAAGCTTTCTTT
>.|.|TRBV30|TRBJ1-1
CAWSVNRGTEAFF
TGTGCCTGGAGTGTAAACCGGGGCACTGAAGCTTTCTTT
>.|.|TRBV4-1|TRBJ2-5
CASQRRGGSGKETQYF
TGCGCCAGCCAGAGAAGGGGGGGTTCGGGAAAAGAGACCCAGTACTTC
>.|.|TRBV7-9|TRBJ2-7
CASSFSAGGYGEQYF
TGTGCCAGCAGCTTTTCTGCAGGCGGGTACGGGGAGCAGTACTTC
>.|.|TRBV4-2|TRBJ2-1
CASSQESVAERLGNEQFF
TGTGCCAGCAGCCAAGAATCGGTAGCGGAACGCCTGGGCAATGAGCAGTTCTTC
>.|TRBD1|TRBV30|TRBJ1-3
CAWAGGGLGNTIYF
TGTGCCTGGGCCGGAGGGGGCCTAGGAAACACCATATATTTT
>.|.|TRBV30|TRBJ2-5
CAWSVPQATQYF
TGTGCCTGGAGTGTCCCACAGGCGACCCAGTACTTC
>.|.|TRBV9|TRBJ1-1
CASSGGNFPTRGTEAFF
TGTGCCAGCAGCGGCGGAAATTTTCCCACCCGGGGCACTGAAGCTTTCTTT
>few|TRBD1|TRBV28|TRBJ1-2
CASSLGQKRGYGYTF
TGTGCCAGCAGTTTGGGACAGAAACGCGGCTATGGCTACACCTTC
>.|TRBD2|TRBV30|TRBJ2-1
CAWSTSTTSGLRNEQFF
TGTGCCTGGAGTACATCAACGACTAGCGGGCTTCGCAATGAGCAGTTCTTC
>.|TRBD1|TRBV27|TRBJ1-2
CASSPPWTGGNYGYTF
TGTGCCAGCAGTCCTCCCTGGACAGGGGGGAACTATGGCTACACCTTC
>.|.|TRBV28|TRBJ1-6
CASSRYGVDNSPLHF
TGTGCCAGCAGCCGTTACGGGGTAGATAATTCACCCCTCCACTTT
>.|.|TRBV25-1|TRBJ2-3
CAIPYLGAQYF
TGTGCCATCCCTTACCTGGGAGCGCAGTATTTT
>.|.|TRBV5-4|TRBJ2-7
CASSFSGSYEQYF
TGTGCCAGCAGCTTTTCCGGGTCCTACGAGCAGTACTTC
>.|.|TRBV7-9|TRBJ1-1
CASSLTDNTEAFF
TGTGCCAGCAGCTTAACAGACAACACTGAAGCTTTCTTT
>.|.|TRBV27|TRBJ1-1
CATASGIIPHTEAFF
TGTGCCACGGCTTCAGGGATAATACCCCACACTGAAGCTTTCTTT
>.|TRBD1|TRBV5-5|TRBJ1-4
CASSSEGQGFEKLFF
TGTGCCAGCAGCTCGGAGGGACAGGGATTTGAAAAACTGTTTTTT
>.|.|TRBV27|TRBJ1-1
CASSPRVGTEAFF
TGTGCCAGCAGCCCGCGGGTAGGCACTGAAGCTTTCTTT
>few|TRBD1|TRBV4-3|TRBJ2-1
CASSHQGAPEQFF
TGCGCCAGCAGCCACCAGGGGGCGCCTGAGCAGTTCTTC
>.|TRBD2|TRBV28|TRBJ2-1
CASSSPVAGANNEQFF
TGTGCCAGCAGTTCCCCCGTAGCGGGGGCAAACAATGAGCAGTTCTTC
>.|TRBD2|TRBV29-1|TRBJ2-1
CSVDWLAGYNEQFF
TGCAGCGTTGATTGGCTAGCGGGGTACAATGAGCAGTTCTTC
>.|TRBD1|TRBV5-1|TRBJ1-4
CASTPGGNIGNEKLFF
TGCGCCAGCACCCCAGGGGGCAATATTGGAAATGAAAAACTGTTTTTT
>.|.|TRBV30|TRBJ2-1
CAWSRGRGSSYNEQFF
TGTGCCTGGAGCCGGGGGCGGGGGAGCTCCTACAATGAGCAGTTCTTC
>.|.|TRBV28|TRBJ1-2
CASSWGVSYGYTF
TGTGCCAGCAGTTGGGGGGTGTCCTATGGCTACACCTTC
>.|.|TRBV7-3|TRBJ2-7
CASSSGQNSEQYF
TGTGCCAGCAGCTCCGGACAGAACAGCGAGCAGTACTTC
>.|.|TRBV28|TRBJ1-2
CASNVPLDRRYYTF
TGTGCCAGCAACGTACCCCTGGACAGACGGTACTACACCTTC
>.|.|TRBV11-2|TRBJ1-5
CASSLVAGWSNQPQHF
TGTGCCAGCAGCTTAGTGGCAGGGTGGAGCAATCAGCCCCAGCATTTT
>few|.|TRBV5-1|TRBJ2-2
CASSFRGHTDTGELFF
TGCGCCAGCAGTTTTAGGGGCCATACGGACACCGGGGAGCTGTTTTTT
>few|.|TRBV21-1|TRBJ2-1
CASSKPWWGLGLNEQFF
TGTGCCAGCAGCAAACCCTGGTGGGGCCTCGGGCTCAATGAGCAGTTCTTC
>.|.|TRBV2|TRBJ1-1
CASEAGIEAFF
TGTGCCAGTGAGGCAGGGATTGAAGCTTTCTTT
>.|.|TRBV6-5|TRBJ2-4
CASSSQGRDIQYF
TGTGCCAGCAGTTCACAGGGAAGGGACATTCAGTACTTC
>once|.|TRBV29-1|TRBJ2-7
CSIQGRPDEQYF
TGCAGCATACAGGGCCGGCCTGACGAGCAGTACTTC
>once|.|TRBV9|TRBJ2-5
CASSPFTGTRETQYF
TGTGCCAGCAGCCCATTCACCGGGACAAGAGAGACCCAGTACTTC